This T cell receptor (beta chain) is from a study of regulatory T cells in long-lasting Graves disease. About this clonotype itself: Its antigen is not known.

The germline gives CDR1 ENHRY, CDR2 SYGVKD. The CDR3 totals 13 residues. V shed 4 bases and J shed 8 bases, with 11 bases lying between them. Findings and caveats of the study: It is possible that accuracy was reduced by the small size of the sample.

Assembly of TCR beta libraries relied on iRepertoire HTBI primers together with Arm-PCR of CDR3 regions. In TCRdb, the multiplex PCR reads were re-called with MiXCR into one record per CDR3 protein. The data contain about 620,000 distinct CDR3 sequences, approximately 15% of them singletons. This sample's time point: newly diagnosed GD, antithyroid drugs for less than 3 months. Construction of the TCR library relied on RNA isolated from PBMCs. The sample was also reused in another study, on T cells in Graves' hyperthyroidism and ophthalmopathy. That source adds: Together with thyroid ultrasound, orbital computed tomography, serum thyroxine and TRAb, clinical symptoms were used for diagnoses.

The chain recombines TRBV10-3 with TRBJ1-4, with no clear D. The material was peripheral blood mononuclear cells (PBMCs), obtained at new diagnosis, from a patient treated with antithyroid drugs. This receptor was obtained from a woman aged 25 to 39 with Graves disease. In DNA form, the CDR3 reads TGTGCCATCAGTGGGAGTAATGAGGAAAAACTGTTTTTT. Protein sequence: CAISGSNEEKLFF.